This TCR beta chain was recorded in a study of cytomegalovirus exposure and HLA in healthy donors. V dropped 2 bases and J dropped 10; count of bases not matched to a gene: 8. This CDR3 spans 14 amino acids. Germline values: CDR1 GTSNPN, CDR2 SVGIG (reference sequence). The study, taken as a whole, reports: A later analysis found that most CMV-associated TCR beta chains appeared HLA-restricted. Later analysis identified a missense DCLRE1C variant that was linked to TCR beta V- and J-gene trimming.

This PCR relied on a set of 60 Vbeta primers and 13 Jbeta primers. Repertoires were generated with immunoSEQ multiplex PCR, while TCRdb's copy carries only in-frame clones and drops some. The table has around 200,000 clones, roughly 72% seen once. As for this clone: Its specificity is unknown.

This TCR came from a man aged 30 to 45 in good health and CMV-seronegative. The sequencing sample was made of PBMCs. The chain combines TRBV30 with TRBJ2-1; 10 bases map to TRBD2. DNA of the CDR3: TGTGCCTGGAGTCGGACTAGCGGACTCGAGGAGCAGTTCTTC. Its protein product is CAWSRTSGLEEQFF.